The 5 T cell receptor beta chains below come from one sample, sequenced in a study of cytomegalovirus exposure and HLA in healthy donors. It was with 60 Vbeta and 13 Jbeta primers that the PCR ran. Measured with immunoSEQ multiplex PCR; TCRdb has only the in-frame clones, and not every one. The table shows some 150,000 clones, with around 80% occurring only once. Input material: PBMCs. These receptor sequences come from a woman aged 35 to 49 in good health and CMV-seronegative.

The chain employs TRBV11-3 and TRBJ2-1, with a tentative D call TRBD2 (6 bases). The germline V gene encodes CDR1 SGHNT and CDR2 YENEEA. Trimming took 4 bases from V and 8 from J, leaving 9 bases between them. This CDR3 contains 12 residues. CDR3 bases: TGTGCCAGCAGCTCAGCGGGCGATGAGCAGTTCTTC. Translating gives CASSSAGDEQFF. Complete variable domain (other parts from reference TRBV11-3 and TRBJ2-1): EAGVVQSPRYKIIEKKQPVAFWCNPISGHNTLYWYLQNLGQGPELLIRYENEEAVDDSQLPKDRFSAERLKGVDSTLKIQPAELGDSAVYLCASSSAGDEQFFGPGTRLTVL.

The chain combines TRBV7-9 with TRBJ1-5, with TRBD1 matching 8 bases. The CDR3 consists of 15 residues. The germline V gene encodes CDR1 SEHNR and CDR2 FQNEAQ (reference sequence). V shed 2 bases and J 4 bases; nucleotides not matched to a gene: 4. The CDR3 region is CASSLSQGGNQPQHF. The CDR3 nucleotides read TGTGCCAGCAGCTTATCACAGGGGGGGAATCAGCCCCAGCATTTT.

V is TRBV4-2 and J is TRBJ1-2, with 7 bases identical to TRBD1. The ends lost 1 base at V and 5 bases at J; junction bases unmatched: 4. CDR1 is LGHNA and CDR2 is YNFKEQ in the germline V gene. The CDR3 is 14 residues long. CDR3: CASSQAGTAYGYTF. CDR3 nucleotide sequence: TGTGCCAGCAGCCAAGCCGGGACAGCTTATGGCTACACCTTC.

This rearrangement joins TRBV9 to TRBJ1-2, with a weak D call TRBD1 (5 bases). CDR3 length: 13 residues. V was pared by 0 bases and J by 8 bases, with 11 bases between. Per the germline V gene, CDR1 is SGDLS and CDR2 is YYNGEE. CDR3: CASSVVSGQGYTF. CDR3 nucleotides: TGTGCCAGCAGCGTAGTATCAGGGCAGGGCTACACCTTC.

The J gene is TRBJ2-3, the V gene TRBV5-1; tentatively, D is TRBD2 (5 bases). The ends were cut back, 0 bases at V and 0 bases at J, with 11 bases in the middle. There are 16 residues in the CDR3. Germline V gives CDR1 SGHRS, CDR2 YFSETQ. The CDR3 is CASSLASGESTDTQYF. CDR3 nucleotide sequence: TGCGCCAGCAGCTTGGCCAGCGGAGAAAGCACAGATACGCAGTATTTT.